The 23 T cell receptor beta chains reported below all come from one sample, sequenced in a study of blood T cell repertoires in COVID-19. The method was immunoSEQ multiplex PCR; TCRdb's version includes in-frame clones alone and lacks a portion of them. The top ten hold under 4.5% of the sample, which has under 250,000 clones, around 80% seen once. Sequencing input: PBMCs or T cells enriched from blood (not recorded which). These receptor sequences come from a man between 25 and 39 years old with acute COVID-19.

The CDR3 is CASSIGDRALAGTEAFF. Written as DNA, the CDR3 is TGTGCCAGTAGTATAGGTGACAGGGCACTCGCCGGCACTGAAGCTTTCTTT. The chain uses TRBV19 and TRBJ1-1, with TRBD1 matching over 7 bases. The germline gives CDR1 LNHDA, CDR2 SQIVND (reference sequence). The CDR3 is 17 residues long. The V segment lost 1 base and the J segment 4 bases; nucleotides outside the gene matches: 12.

The chain couples TRBV9 to TRBJ2-2, with 11 bases aligning to TRBD1. The CDR3 loop spans 16 amino acids. Germline V lookup: CDR1 SGDLS, CDR2 YYNGEE. The J segment lost 9 bases and the V segment lost 4 bases, leaving 11 bases of the junction unmatched. CDR3 loop: CASSTYGTGGTRELFF. The CDR3 region has the DNA TGTGCCAGCAGCACCTACGGGACAGGGGGGACGAGGGAGCTGTTTTTT.

V usage is TRBV4-1 and J usage is TRBJ2-5; no clear D gene. CDR1 is MGHRA, CDR2 YSYEKL, per germline. The CDR3 runs to 14 residues. V lost 4 bases, J lost 5 bases, and 14 bases lay in between. As DNA, the CDR3 is TGCGCCAGCAGCCGTTTAAACAGTCTCGAGACCCAGTACTTC. Translated: CASSRLNSLETQYF.

The chain employs TRBV29-1 and TRBJ1-5, with TRBD1 as a possible D gene (6 bases). Per germline, CDR1 SQVTM and CDR2 ANQGSEA. Trimming pared 4 bases from V and 2 bases from J, leaving 12 bases between. This CDR3 is built from 14 residues. The CDR3 nucleotides are TGCAGCGTTGCGGGGGGCATGGGCAATCAGCCCCAGCATTTT. Translation gives CSVAGGMGNQPQHF.

The V gene is TRBV5-1, the J gene TRBJ1-2; 7 nucleotides agree with TRBD1. Per germline, CDR1 SGHRS and CDR2 YFSETQ. Trimming cost V 4 bases and J 4 bases; bases outside gene matches: 7. This CDR3 is 14 amino acids long. CDR3 region: CASSTTGVGYGYTF. CDR3 nucleotide sequence: TGCGCCAGCAGCACCACAGGGGTCGGCTATGGCTACACCTTC.

This chain links TRBV10-2 with TRBJ1-2; a possible D gene is TRBD1 (6 bases). Germline V lookup: CDR1 WSHSY, CDR2 SAAADI. V was trimmed by 8 bases and J by 4 bases, leaving 14 bases between them. CDR3 length: 13 amino acids. The CDR3 reads CASPGVSLYGYTF. For the CDR3, the DNA is TGCGCCAGCCCAGGGGTCTCCCTCTATGGCTACACCTTC.

The V gene is TRBV7-2, the J gene TRBJ2-2; D is undetermined. This CDR3 spans 11 amino acids. Looked up from germline, CDR1 is SGHTA and CDR2 is FQGNSA. V was clipped by 4 bases and J by 7 bases, with 4 bases between them. The CDR3 DNA is TGTGCCAGCAGCTACAGCGGGGAGCTGTTTTTT. It codes for CASSYSGELFF.

The CDR3 region is CSVELQNQETQYF. The CDR3 DNA reads TGCAGCGTTGAACTGCAGAACCAAGAGACCCAGTACTTC. This sequence joins TRBV29-1 and TRBJ2-5; D is ambiguous. The germline V and J ends were trimmed by 2 bases and 0 bases, with 7 bases remaining between them. Germline V gives CDR1 SQVTM, CDR2 ANQGSEA. The CDR3 consists of 13 residues.

V gene TRBV13 combines with J gene TRBJ1-1; a possible D gene is TRBD1 (6 bases). This CDR3 region has 16 residues. The V end was cut by 5 bases, the J end by 1 base, with 17 bases between. Looked up from germline, CDR1 is PRHDT and CDR2 is FYEKMQ (reference sequence). CDR3 region: CASSPQGGGWNTEAFF. The CDR3 DNA reads as TGTGCCAGCAGCCCGCAGGGAGGGGGTTGGAACACTGAAGCTTTCTTT.

The chain employs TRBV5-1 and TRBJ1-1; no clear D gene. The CDR3 loop spans 13 amino acids. With 0 bases removed from V and 1 base from J, the gap between germline ends came to 4 bases. Germline V gene sequence: CDR1 SGHRS, CDR2 YFSETQ. The CDR3 DNA reads TGCGCCAGCAGCTTGGACACGAACACTGAAGCTTTCTTT. This encodes CASSLDTNTEAFF.

This sequence joins TRBV7-3 and TRBJ2-5; 14 bases match TRBD2. The CDR3 covers 16 residues. Looked up from germline, CDR1 is SGHTA and CDR2 is FQGTGA. V lost 5 bases to trimming and J lost 4 bases; unmatched junction nucleotides: 6. DNA for the CDR3: TGTGCCAGCAGCCCCGGACTAGCGGGGGGTCGAGAGACCCAGTACTTC. This gives the protein CASSPGLAGGRETQYF. Complete variable domain (other parts from reference TRBV7-3 and TRBJ2-5): GAGVSQTPSNKVTEKGKYVELRCDPISGHTALYWYRQSLGQGPEFLIYFQGTGAADDSGLPNDRFFAVRPEGSVSTLKIQRTERGDSAVYLCASSPGLAGGRETQYFGPGTRLLVL.

J is TRBJ1-5 and V is TRBV20-1; the match to TRBD1 covers 9 bases. This CDR3 contains 16 residues. V lost 3 bases, J lost 4 bases, and 10 bases stayed unmatched. Germline V gene lookup returns CDR1 DFQATT and CDR2 SNEGSKA (reference sequence). This CDR3 is CSASRGGTGINQPQHF. CDR3 nucleotides: TGCAGTGCTAGTCGCGGGGGGACAGGGATTAATCAGCCCCAGCATTTT.

V is TRBV5-1 and J is TRBJ1-4; D possibly corresponds to TRBD1 (6 bases). Germline V gene data show CDR1 as SGHRS and CDR2 as YFSETQ. This CDR3 comprises 16 residues. Trimming stripped 4 bases from V and 0 bases from J, with 13 bases between. The CDR3 is CASSPGQPPTNEKLFF. Written as DNA, the CDR3 is TGCGCCAGCAGCCCAGGACAGCCCCCAACTAATGAAAAACTGTTTTTT. Full variable domain (rest looked up from reference TRBV5-1 and TRBJ1-4): KAGVTQTPRYLIKTRGQQVTLSCSPISGHRSVSWYQQTPGQGLQFLFEYFSETQRNKGNFPGRFSGRQFSNSRSEMNVSTLELGDSALYLCASSPGQPPTNEKLFFGSGTQLSVL.

The CDR3 spells CASRKGAGHQETQYF. As DNA, the CDR3 is TGTGCCAGCAGGAAGGGGGCGGGACATCAAGAGACCCAGTACTTC. The chain carries TRBV6-5 and TRBJ2-5; D may be TRBD1 (7 bases). V lost 6 bases to trimming and J lost 2 bases, with 16 bases between them. Germline values: CDR1 MNHEY, CDR2 SVGAGI. The length of the CDR3 is 15 residues.

The chain joins TRBV28 to TRBJ1-3; D is uncertain. This CDR3 comprises 15 residues. Trimming stripped 5 bases from V and 2 bases from J, with 13 bases between. CDR1 is MDHEN, CDR2 SYDVKM, per germline. The CDR3 DNA is TGTGCCAGCAGTATTGGAAGAGGGACTGGAAACACCATATATTTT. Its translation: CASSIGRGTGNTIYF.

About this clone: The sample holds other DNA sequences that translate to the same CDR3. The chain couples TRBV10-3 to TRBJ1-1; D is uncertain. The CDR3 runs 13 residues. The germline V gene has CDR1 ENHRY and CDR2 SYGVKD. V dropped 3 bases and J dropped 1 base, with 6 bases sitting between them. CDR3 protein: CAISDSGNTEAFF. CDR3 DNA sequence: TGTGCCATCAGTGACTCCGGGAACACTGAAGCTTTCTTT.

This clone was recorded a few times. The V gene is TRBV11-2, the J gene TRBJ2-5, with D possibly being TRBD2 (5 bases). The V gene lost 8 bases and the J gene lost 5 bases, with 9 bases spanning the gap. The CDR3 has 11 amino acids. The V gene's germline CDR1 is SGHAT and CDR2 FQNNGV. The CDR3 nucleotides are TGTGCCAGCGGACTTGGGGAGACCCAGTACTTC. Amino acids: CASGLGETQYF. The full variable domain, completed using reference TRBV11-2 and TRBJ2-5, is EAGVAQSPRYKIIEKRQSVAFWCNPISGHATLYWYQQILGQGPKLLIQFQNNGVVDDSQLPKDRFSAERLKGVDSTLKIQPAKLEDSAVYLCASGLGETQYFGPGTRLLVL.

The chain couples TRBV7-3 to TRBJ1-1, with TRBD1 as a possible D gene (5 bases). Trimming cost V 4 bases and J 1 base, with 13 bases left between them. The germline CDR1 and CDR2 sequences are SGHTA and FQGTGA. This CDR3 contains 15 residues. CDR3 bases: TGTGCCAGCAGCTCTCGGCGGGGGTCGAACACTGAAGCTTTCTTT. This sequence encodes CASSSRRGSNTEAFF.

The chain has TRBV3-1 (or the pseudogene TRBV3-2) and TRBJ2-7; 10 bases match TRBD1. This CDR3 spans 17 amino acids. Germline CDR1 is LGHDT and CDR2 is YNNKEL (reference sequence). Trimming cost V 5 bases and J 0 bases; bases outside gene matches: 10. This CDR3 is CASSGRGTGDRSYEQYF. CDR3 DNA: TGTGCCAGCAGCGGAAGAGGGACAGGGGATCGCTCCTACGAGCAGTACTTC.

The chain recombines TRBV5-1 with TRBJ2-2; no clear D gene. This CDR3 has 14 residues. Trimming removed 3 bases from V and 2 bases from J, with 8 bases in between. Germline V CDR1 and CDR2: SGHRS, YFSETQ. DNA of the CDR3: TGCGCCAGCAGCTACCGGTCTAACACCGGGGAGCTGTTTTTT. It encodes CASSYRSNTGELFF. The entire variable domain, with the rest obtained from reference TRBV5-1 and TRBJ2-2, is as follows: KAGVTQTPRYLIKTRGQQVTLSCSPISGHRSVSWYQQTPGQGLQFLFEYFSETQRNKGNFPGRFSGRQFSNSRSEMNVSTLELGDSALYLCASSYRSNTGELFFGEGSRLTVL.

The J gene is TRBJ1-1, the V gene TRBV30; D perhaps matches TRBD1 (6 bases). The length of the CDR3 is 17 residues. The germline V and J ends were trimmed by 5 bases and 5 bases, with 27 bases remaining between them. CDR1 GTSNPN and CDR2 SVGIG come from the germline V gene (reference sequence). The CDR3 DNA reads as TGTGCCTGGCGTCCGGGACATAAGGCCGGACTAGGTACTGAAGCTTTCTTT. Protein product: CAWRPGHKAGLGTEAFF.

The chain recombines TRBV19 with TRBJ2-1, with 7 bases lining up with TRBD2. V shed 8 bases and J 3 bases; nucleotides not matched to a gene: 22. Germline V gene sequence: CDR1 LNHDA, CDR2 SQIVND (reference sequence). This CDR3 is 19 amino acids long. This CDR3 is CASWQSERGGGVDYNEQFF. The DNA of the CDR3 is TGTGCCAGTTGGCAGTCGGAAAGGGGCGGGGGAGTCGACTACAATGAGCAGTTCTTC.

This sequence joins TRBV7-6 and TRBJ2-1; 7 nucleotides match TRBD2. From germline, CDR1 is SGHVS and CDR2 FNYEAQ. The junction had 14 bases not matched to a gene; V was cut back by 5 bases and J by 7 bases. CDR3 size: 16 residues. The CDR3 region is CASSPSSAGSGNEQFF. In DNA, the CDR3 is TGTGCCAGCAGCCCAAGCTCAGCGGGGAGTGGGAATGAGCAGTTCTTC.